The entry below gives a single T cell receptor beta chain sequence along with its context. Antigen unknown. Cultured CD4+ T cells had their DNA profiled by the Oncomine TCR Beta short-read assay. TCRdb itself ran the PCR reads through MiXCR, one entry per CDR3 protein. Of just over 9,500 distinct CDR3 sequences detected, roughly 70% appear once; the ten largest clones hold more than 35%. V was pared by 2 bases and J by 2 bases, with 8 bases between. The germline CDR1 and CDR2 sequences are SGHNT and YYREEE (reference sequence). The CDR3 length is 13 residues. Treatment specified: roughly 11-day PBMC culture with coronavirus spike peptide pools or control peptides (ViraFEST assay). The record originates from a study of vaccination and CD4 T cells after COVID-19. Points from the study as a whole: Although the median of SARS-CoV-2-reactive clonotypes rose from about 20 to 38, the change was not significant.

This receptor was identified in a human donor who had recovered from COVID-19. J is TRBJ2-7 and V is TRBV5-4; D is undetermined. Sequencing input: CD4+ T cells from blood, cultured in vitro. This CDR3 reads CASSFDQTYEQYF. The CDR3, as DNA: TGTGCCAGCAGCTTTGACCAGACCTACGAGCAGTACTTC. The whole variable domain, remainder taken from reference TRBV5-4 and TRBJ2-7, is ETGVTQSPTHLIKTRGQQVTLRCSSQSGHNTVSWYQQALGQGPQFIFQYYREEENGRGNFPPRFSGLQFPNYSSELNVNALELDDSALYLCASSFDQTYEQYFGPGTRLTVT.